This T cell receptor beta chain is from a study of T cell responses to AZD1222 COVID-19 vaccine. Of note for this clone: What it binds is not known.

Libraries were prepared by immunoSEQ multiplex PCR; TCRdb keeps only in-frame clonotypes and omits some of them. The data hold some 200,000 clones, with about 92% observed a single time. Findings of the study overall: White British donors predominated, females outnumbered males, and clonal diversity was possibly underestimated. Regions 160-218 and 743-854 held dominance among vaccine-associated CD4 TCRs, which spanned spike. At baseline, just six or seven AZD1222 recipients tested seropositive.

Sequencing was performed on peripheral blood, taken 28 days after the second dose of the MenACWY control vaccine. The clonotype comes from an adult who received the MenACWY meningococcal vaccine as a control.

This CDR3 is CATSRSNGNQPQHF. CDR3 nucleotide sequence: TGTGCCACCAGCAGGTCGAACGGTAATCAGCCCCAGCATTTT. The rearrangement uses TRBV15 and TRBJ1-5; no clear D gene. Germline CDR1 is LNHNV and CDR2 is YYDKDF (reference sequence). V lost 3 bases, J lost 4 bases, and 10 bases lay in between. This CDR3 region has 14 residues.